This TCR beta chain was captured in a study of blood T cell repertoires in COVID-19. Turning to the study itself: From the United States, Italy and Spain came samples of acute and convalescent COVID-19. PBMCs, B-cell-depleted T cells, or T cells provided the cDNA or gDNA that made up the material.

The junction had 9 bases not matched to a gene; V was cut back by 0 bases and J by 6 bases. The CDR3 is 17 residues long. Germline V gives CDR1 SGHNT, CDR2 YENEEA. Seattle-derived patients entered the study during active infection and were followed longitudinally. Original processing methods: Amplifying reference gene primers gave estimates of nucleated cell counts. Profiling relied on immunoSEQ multiplex PCR, and the TCRdb table lists in-frame clones only, not all of them. That table is the source of V, J and clone size, and D and trimming were worked out from the DNA. The sample contains 180,000 or so clones, roughly 84% of which appear only once.

This chain joins TRBV11-3 and TRBJ2-1, with 9 positions matching TRBD2. The sample comprised peripheral blood. The clonotype was recovered from a woman in her 70s with COVID-19, enrolled during active disease. CDR3 loop: CASSLDLAGNPGNEQFF. In nucleotides, the CDR3 is TGTGCCAGCAGCTTAGATCTAGCGGGAAATCCAGGCAATGAGCAGTTCTTC.